Sequencing of this T cell receptor beta chain was carried out in a study of regulatory T cells in long-lasting Graves disease. The CDR3 runs to 15 residues. The J segment lost 4 bases and the V segment lost 2 bases, leaving 5 bases of the junction unmatched. Per germline, CDR1 MNHEY and CDR2 SVGAGI. Assembly of TCR beta libraries relied on iRepertoire HTBI primers together with Arm-PCR of CDR3 regions. TCRdb re-called the multiplex PCR reads with MiXCR, one entry per CDR3 protein. The table has around 460,000 distinct CDR3 sequences, approximately 21% seen once. Many counts were recorded for this clonotype. Its matching antigen is unknown. Study-level findings and limits: TRBV28 was favored in persistent disease, as were TRBJ1-2 and TRBJ2-5.

The sample's time point: persistent/refractory GD, antithyroid drugs over 5 years with positive TRAb. Making the TCR library involved RNA that had been extracted from PBMCs. The chain combines TRBV6-5 with TRBJ2-5; 9 bases align to TRBD2. Sequencing used peripheral blood mononuclear cells (PBMCs), obtained when the disease was refractory, from a patient treated with antithyroid drugs. The sequence came from a female donor with Graves disease. In nucleotides, the CDR3 is TGTGCCAGCAGTTACGAGCGGGGGGCATCAGAGACCCAGTACTTC. Residues: CASSYERGASETQYF.